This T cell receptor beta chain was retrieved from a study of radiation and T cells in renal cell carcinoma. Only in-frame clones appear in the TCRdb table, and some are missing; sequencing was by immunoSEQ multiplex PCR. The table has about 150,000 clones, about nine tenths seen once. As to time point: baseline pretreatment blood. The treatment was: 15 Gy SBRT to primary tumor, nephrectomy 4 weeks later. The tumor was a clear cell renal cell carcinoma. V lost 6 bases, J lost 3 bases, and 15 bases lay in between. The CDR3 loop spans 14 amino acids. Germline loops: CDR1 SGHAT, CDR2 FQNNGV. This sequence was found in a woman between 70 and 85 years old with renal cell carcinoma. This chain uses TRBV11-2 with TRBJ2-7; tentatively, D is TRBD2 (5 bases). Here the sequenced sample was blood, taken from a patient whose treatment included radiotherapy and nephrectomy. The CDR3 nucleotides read TGTGCCAGCAGATCACCCCAGGCGGGCTACGAGCAGTACTTC. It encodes CASRSPQAGYEQYF.